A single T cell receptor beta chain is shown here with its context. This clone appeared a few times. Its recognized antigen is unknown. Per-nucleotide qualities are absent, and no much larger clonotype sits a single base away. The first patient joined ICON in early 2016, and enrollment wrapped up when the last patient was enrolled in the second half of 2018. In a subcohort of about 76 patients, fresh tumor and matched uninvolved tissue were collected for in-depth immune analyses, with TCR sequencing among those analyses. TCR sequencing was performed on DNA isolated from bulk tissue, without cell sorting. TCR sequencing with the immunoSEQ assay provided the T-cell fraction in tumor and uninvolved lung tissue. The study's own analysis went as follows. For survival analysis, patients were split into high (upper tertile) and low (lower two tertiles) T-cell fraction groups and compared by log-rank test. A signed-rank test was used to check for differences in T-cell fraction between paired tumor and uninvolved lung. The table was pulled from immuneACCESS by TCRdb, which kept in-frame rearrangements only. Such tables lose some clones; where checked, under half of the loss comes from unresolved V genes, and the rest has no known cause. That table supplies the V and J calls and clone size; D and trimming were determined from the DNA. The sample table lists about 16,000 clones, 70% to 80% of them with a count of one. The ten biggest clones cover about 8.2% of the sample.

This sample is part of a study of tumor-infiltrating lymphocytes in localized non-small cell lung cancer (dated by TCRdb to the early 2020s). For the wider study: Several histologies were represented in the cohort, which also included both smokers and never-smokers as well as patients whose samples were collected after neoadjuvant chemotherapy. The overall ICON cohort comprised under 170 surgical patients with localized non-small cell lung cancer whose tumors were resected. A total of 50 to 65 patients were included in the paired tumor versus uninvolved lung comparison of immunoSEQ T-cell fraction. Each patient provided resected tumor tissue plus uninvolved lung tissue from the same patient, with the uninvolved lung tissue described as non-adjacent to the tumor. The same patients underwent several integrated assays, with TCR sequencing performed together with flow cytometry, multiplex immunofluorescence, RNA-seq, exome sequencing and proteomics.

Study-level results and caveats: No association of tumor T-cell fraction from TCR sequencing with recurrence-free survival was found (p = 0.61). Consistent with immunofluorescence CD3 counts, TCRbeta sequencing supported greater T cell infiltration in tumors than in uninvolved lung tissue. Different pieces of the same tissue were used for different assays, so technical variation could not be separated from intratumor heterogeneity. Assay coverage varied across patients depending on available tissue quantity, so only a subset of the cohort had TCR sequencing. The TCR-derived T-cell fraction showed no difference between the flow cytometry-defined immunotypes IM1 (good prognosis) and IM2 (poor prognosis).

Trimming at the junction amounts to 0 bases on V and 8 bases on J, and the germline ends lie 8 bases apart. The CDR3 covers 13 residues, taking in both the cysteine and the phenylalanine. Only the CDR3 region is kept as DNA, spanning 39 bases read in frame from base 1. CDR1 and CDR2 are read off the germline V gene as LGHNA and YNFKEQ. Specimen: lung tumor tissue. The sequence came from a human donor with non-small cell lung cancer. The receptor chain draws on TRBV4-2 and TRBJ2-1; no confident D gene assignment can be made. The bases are TGTGCCAGCAGCCAAGATCGGTCCTATGAGCAGTTCTTC. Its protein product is CASSQDRSYEQFF.